The next 32 T cell receptor beta chains were all read from a single sample in a study of T cell changes during pregnancy in multiple sclerosis. The assay was immunoSEQ multiplex PCR, and TCRdb's table has in-frame clones only and misses some. The repertoire includes approximately 30,000 clones, 89% of them detected once, and roughly 0.79% sits in the top ten. The material was CD4+ T cells from peripheral blood mononuclear cells, obtained in the second trimester of pregnancy. These receptors came from a female donor with multiple sclerosis, enrolled in a pregnancy study.

This CDR3 reads CASSPEGLLRGYTF. CDR3 DNA: TGTGCCAGCAGCCCGGAGGGACTCCTTAGGGGCTACACCTTC. The rearrangement uses TRBV7-9 and TRBJ1-2, with D perhaps matching TRBD1 (5 bases). CDR3 length equals 14 residues. V lost 5 bases to trimming and J lost 8 bases, with 18 bases between them. Germline V lookup: CDR1 SEHNR, CDR2 FQNEAQ (reference sequence).

The V gene is TRBV2, the J gene TRBJ2-5; 7 nucleotides line up with TRBD1. The CDR3 loop spans 14 amino acids. The germline V gene encodes CDR1 SNHLY and CDR2 FYNNEI. The V segment lost 6 bases and the J segment 0 bases; nucleotides outside the gene matches: 4. The CDR3: CASSPGQYQETQYF. CDR3 DNA: TGTGCCAGCAGCCCGGGACAGTACCAAGAGACCCAGTACTTC.

The genes are TRBV7-2 and TRBJ2-1, with 8 bases matching TRBD2. With 1 base clipped from V and 8 bases from J, the junction kept 13 bases outside the gene matches. The CDR3 runs to 17 residues. Germline CDR1 SGHTA, CDR2 FQGNSA. CDR3 sequence: CASSLGLPLRGGHEQFF. In DNA form, the CDR3 reads TGTGCCAGCAGCTTAGGCTTACCTCTCCGGGGGGGCCATGAGCAGTTCTTC. Drawing the rest from reference TRBV7-2 and TRBJ2-1, the complete variable domain is GAGVSQSPSNKVTEKGKDVELRCDPISGHTALYWYRQSLGQGLEFLIYFQGNSAPDKSGLPSDRFSAERTGGSVSTLTIQRTQQEDSAVYLCASSLGLPLRGGHEQFFGPGTRLTVL.

This sequence joins TRBV9 and TRBJ1-2, with D perhaps matching TRBD1 (5 bases). Deletions cut 4 bases from V and 2 bases from J, with 15 bases between. This CDR3 region has 15 residues. The germline CDR1 and CDR2 sequences are SGDLS and YYNGEE. The CDR3 is CASSRDRTINYGYTF. CDR3 bases: TGTGCCAGCAGCCGAGACAGAACGATAAACTATGGCTACACCTTC.

This chain connects TRBV7-2 to TRBJ1-6; the D is unclear. Germline V gene sequence: CDR1 SGHTA, CDR2 FQGNSA. Trimming took off 5 bases at V and 0 bases at J, with 11 bases between the two ends. The CDR3 spans 16 residues. The CDR3 DNA follows: TGTGCCAGCAGCCGCAGCGTAAGCTCCTATAATTCACCCCTCCACTTT. This sequence encodes CASSRSVSSYNSPLHF.

This rearrangement joins TRBV19 to TRBJ2-3; 13 positions agree with TRBD2. The CDR3 contains 18 residues. V shed 1 base, J shed 5 bases, and the junction held 9 bases outside the gene matches. Germline lookup yields CDR1 LNHDA and CDR2 SQIVND (reference sequence). The CDR3, as DNA: TGTGCCAGTAGTATAGTGAGTACTAGCGGGGGGGCCCAAGATACGCAGTATTTT. It encodes CASSIVSTSGGAQDTQYF.

V gene TRBV28 combines with J gene TRBJ2-7; 7 nucleotides agree with TRBD1. The CDR3 has 15 residues. With V trimmed by 7 bases and J by 0 bases, 9 bases remained unmatched. The germline V gene has CDR1 MDHEN and CDR2 SYDVKM. The CDR3 loop reads CASNPAGGTSYEQYF. The CDR3 DNA sequence: TGTGCCAGCAATCCCGCAGGGGGAACCTCCTACGAGCAGTACTTC. Combining the CDR3 with reference TRBV28 and TRBJ2-7 gives the whole variable domain DVKVTQSSRYLVKRTGEKVFLECVQDMDHENMFWYRQDPGLGLRLIYFSYDVKMKEKGDIPEGYSVSREKKERFSLILESASTNQTSMYLCASNPAGGTSYEQYFGPGTRLTVT.

This sequence joins TRBV5-4 and TRBJ2-5; D may be TRBD1 (5 bases). The CDR3 length is 12 residues. CDR1 SGHNT and CDR2 YYREEE come from the germline V gene (reference sequence). V was cut by 4 bases and J by 2 bases, with 6 bases left in between. CDR3 region: CASSRQQETQYF. CDR3 in DNA: TGTGCCAGCAGCCGACAGCAAGAGACCCAGTACTTC.

V is TRBV14 and J is TRBJ1-4; D is unclear. CDR3 size: 21 residues. V dropped 0 bases and J dropped 4 bases, with 27 bases sitting between them. Germline assignment: CDR1 SGHDN and CDR2 FVKESK. The CDR3 loop reads CASSQEVGGPGRVLLNEKLFF. CDR3 DNA: TGTGCCAGCAGCCAAGAGGTCGGAGGGCCCGGTCGGGTTCTACTTAATGAAAAACTGTTTTTT.

The CDR3 sequence: CASSETWADSKQFF. The CDR3 nucleotides read TGTGCCAGCAGTGAAACTTGGGCAGACAGTAAGCAGTTCTTC. The chain combines TRBV2 with TRBJ2-1, with D maybe TRBD1 (5 bases). This CDR3 comprises 14 residues. V was cut by 2 bases and J by 11 bases, with 16 bases left in between. Germline loops: CDR1 SNHLY, CDR2 FYNNEI.

The V gene is TRBV15, the J gene TRBJ2-1; a weak D match, TRBD2 (6 bases). V was cut by 0 bases and J by 7 bases, with 13 bases left in between. The CDR3 spans 15 residues. Germline loops: CDR1 LNHNV, CDR2 YYDKDF (reference sequence). The CDR3, as DNA: TGTGCCACCAGCAGAGACCCGACTAGGGTGAATGAGCAGTTCTTC. This sequence encodes CATSRDPTRVNEQFF.

The chain uses TRBV28 and TRBJ1-1, with TRBD1 as a possible D gene (5 bases). This CDR3 contains 13 residues. The V end was cut by 3 bases, the J end by 5 bases, with 10 bases between. Per germline, CDR1 MDHEN and CDR2 SYDVKM. The CDR3 DNA reads TGTGCCAGCAGTTTTTGGGGCAGGACTGAAGCTTTCTTT. Amino acids: CASSFWGRTEAFF.

V usage is TRBV5-6 and J usage is TRBJ2-5; D perhaps matches TRBD2 (5 bases). Germline V gene sequence: CDR1 SGHDT, CDR2 YYEEEE. Deletions cut 0 bases from V and 7 bases from J, with 10 bases between. The CDR3 spans 13 residues. CDR3: CASSLELRGTQYF. The CDR3 nucleotides are TGTGCCAGCAGCTTGGAGCTTCGGGGGACCCAGTACTTC. Using reference TRBV5-6 and TRBJ2-5 for the parts outside the CDR3, the full variable domain is DAGVTQSPTHLIKTRGQQVTLRCSPKSGHDTVSWYQQALGQGPQFIFQYYEEEERQRGNFPDRFSGHQFPNYSSELNVNALLLGDSALYLCASSLELRGTQYFGPGTRLLVL.

V gene TRBV19 combines with J gene TRBJ1-5, with 8 bases aligning to TRBD1. CDR1 is LNHDA, CDR2 SQIVND, per germline (reference sequence). The length of the CDR3 is 15 residues. Unmatched junction bases numbered 10, after V lost 6 bases and J lost 6 bases. The DNA of the CDR3 is TGTGCCAGTAGGGTGACAGGGGAGTTTGGTCAGCCCCAGCATTTT. This translates into CASRVTGEFGQPQHF.

This clone was seen a single time. The junction does not match germline at one end; this may be a read error. The gene calls are TRBV7-7 and TRBJ1-3; D not certain. The CDR3 totals 13 residues. CDR1 and CDR2 from the germline V gene are SSHAT and FNYEAQ (reference sequence). The chain's CDR3 is CASSLGPGNTIYF. CDR3 bases: TGTGCTAGCAGCCTGGGCCCGGGAAACACCATATATTTT.

There are a few counts of this clone. The rearrangement links TRBV7-2 to TRBJ1-5, with D possibly TRBD1 on 5 matching bases. Trimming cost V 2 bases and J 2 bases, with 7 bases left between them. This CDR3 has 14 residues. Per germline, CDR1 SGHTA and CDR2 FQGNSA. CDR3 sequence reads: CASSLRGGNQPQHF. CDR3 nucleotide sequence: TGTGCCAGCAGCTTACGGGGGGGCAATCAGCCCCAGCATTTT.

The rearrangement joins TRBV7-9 to TRBJ2-2, with 9 bases aligning to TRBD2. The V gene end was trimmed by 5 bases and the J gene end by 6 bases; junction bases not matched to a gene: 7. The CDR3 sequence is 15 residues long. Germline V gives CDR1 SEHNR, CDR2 FQNEAQ (reference sequence). CDR3 DNA sequence: TGTGCCAGCAGCCCCCCGCGGGGGGGCCCCGGGGAGCTGTTTTTT. Translated, it gives CASSPPRGGPGELFF.

The chain combines TRBV19 with TRBJ2-3, with 13 bases aligning to TRBD2. The CDR3 length is 16 residues. The germline CDR1 and CDR2 sequences are LNHDA and SQIVND (reference sequence). J was trimmed by 5 bases and V by 1 base; bases with no gene match: 3. The DNA for the CDR3 is TGTGCCAGTAGTATAGGACTAGCGGGGGGCAGAGATACGCAGTATTTT. Its protein product is CASSIGLAGGRDTQYF.

The V gene is TRBV5-6, the J gene TRBJ2-5, with 8 bases matching TRBD1. The CDR3 sequence is 14 residues long. Germline V lookup: CDR1 SGHDT, CDR2 YYEEEE. With 4 bases clipped from V and 5 bases from J, the junction kept 7 bases outside the gene matches. The CDR3 DNA sequence: TGTGCCAGCAGCCCTGTGACAGGGGAGGAGACCCAGTACTTC. Its protein product is CASSPVTGEETQYF.

This clone has only one observation. The gene calls are TRBV18 and TRBJ1-3; weak D call: TRBD1 (5 bases). This CDR3 has 19 residues. Trimming pared 6 bases from V and 0 bases from J, leaving 24 bases between. Per germline, CDR1 KGHSH and CDR2 LQKENI. CDR3 in amino acids: CASSPSGRGARLSGNTIYF. The CDR3 DNA follows: TGTGCCAGCTCGCCGTCTGGGAGGGGCGCACGACTCTCTGGAAACACCATATATTTT. The variable domain in full, completed from reference TRBV18 and TRBJ1-3, reads NAGVMQNPRHLVRRRGQEARLRCSPMKGHSHVYWYRQLPEEGLKFMVYLQKENIIDESGMPKERFSAEFPKEGPSILRIQQVVRGDSAAYFCASSPSGRGARLSGNTIYFGEGSWLTVV.

The V call is TRBV7-6, the J call TRBJ2-5; a weak D match, TRBD1 (6 bases). Germline values: CDR1 SGHVS, CDR2 FNYEAQ. The CDR3 has 14 amino acids. V lost 3 bases, J lost 2 bases, and 10 bases lay in between. The CDR3: CASSLFQGQETQYF. CDR3 bases: TGTGCCAGCAGCTTGTTTCAGGGGCAAGAGACCCAGTACTTC. Complete variable domain (other parts from reference TRBV7-6 and TRBJ2-5): GAGVSQSPRYKVTKRGQDVALRCDPISGHVSLYWYRQALGQGPEFLTYFNYEAQQDKSGLPNDRFSAERPEGSISTLTIQRTEQRDSAMYRCASSLFQGQETQYFGPGTRLLVL.

The V call is TRBV11-2, the J call TRBJ1-6; possible D gene TRBD1, 5 bases. With 6 bases removed from V and 10 bases from J, the gap between germline ends came to 16 bases. Germline V lookup: CDR1 SGHAT, CDR2 FQNNGV. This CDR3 spans 14 amino acids. CDR3 region: CASSPRVLGSPLHF. The CDR3 DNA is TGTGCCAGCAGTCCCAGGGTCCTAGGCTCACCCCTCCACTTT. The whole variable domain, remainder taken from reference TRBV11-2 and TRBJ1-6, is EAGVAQSPRYKIIEKRQSVAFWCNPISGHATLYWYQQILGQGPKLLIQFQNNGVVDDSQLPKDRFSAERLKGVDSTLKIQPAKLEDSAVYLCASSPRVLGSPLHFGNGTRLTVT.

This clone has only one observation. CDR3 bases: TGTGCCAGCAGCTTGTACGTCCGGCAGGGGTACGAGCAGTACTTC. Amino acid sequence: CASSLYVRQGYEQYF. The chain uses TRBV5-6 and TRBJ2-7; D is possibly TRBD1 (6 bases). CDR1 is SGHDT, CDR2 YYEEEE, per germline. The CDR3 consists of 15 residues. V lost 1 base to trimming and J lost 4 bases, with 15 bases between them.

The chain combines TRBV6-5 with TRBJ1-6; D is unresolved. This CDR3 region has 15 residues. The V end lost 2 bases, the J end lost 7 bases, and 12 bases lay between the germline ends. Per germline, CDR1 MNHEY and CDR2 SVGAGI. In DNA, the CDR3 is TGTGCCAGCAGTTACCCGCGGGGTAGGAATTCACCCCTCCACTTT. Protein product: CASSYPRGRNSPLHF.

The chain links TRBV5-1 to TRBJ2-5, with 8 bases matching TRBD1. This CDR3 region has 14 residues. Per the germline V gene, CDR1 is SGHRS and CDR2 is YFSETQ. J gave up 3 bases and V 4 bases, and 5 bases lay outside the gene matches. This CDR3 reads CASSAPQGEETQYF. Written as DNA, the CDR3 is TGCGCCAGCAGCGCCCCACAGGGGGAAGAGACCCAGTACTTC. Complete variable domain (other parts from reference TRBV5-1 and TRBJ2-5): KAGVTQTPRYLIKTRGQQVTLSCSPISGHRSVSWYQQTPGQGLQFLFEYFSETQRNKGNFPGRFSGRQFSNSRSEMNVSTLELGDSALYLCASSAPQGEETQYFGPGTRLLVL.

The chain combines TRBV7-3 with TRBJ2-1, with unresolved D. Trimming removed 4 bases at V and 0 bases at J, with 10 bases between. The germline CDR1 and CDR2 sequences are SGHTA and FQGTGA. This CDR3 has 15 residues. The CDR3 DNA follows: TGTGCCAGCAGCTCCACACGGAGCTCCTACAATGAGCAGTTCTTC. Protein product: CASSSTRSSYNEQFF.

The chain combines TRBV7-2 with TRBJ2-5; D not resolved. Looked up from germline, CDR1 is SGHTA and CDR2 is FQGNSA. CDR3 length: 13 residues. Trimming pared 1 base from V and 5 bases from J, leaving 8 bases between. In nucleotides, the CDR3 is TGTGCCAGCAGCTTAGTCCATGCGGAGACCCAGTACTTC. Amino acids: CASSLVHAETQYF.

V usage is TRBV15 and J usage is TRBJ2-7; D is unresolved. The germline V gene has CDR1 LNHNV and CDR2 YYDKDF (reference sequence). V was shortened by 0 bases and J by 3 bases, with 6 bases between the two germline ends. The CDR3 is made up of 13 amino acids. The CDR3 spells CATSRDPIYEQYF. As DNA, the CDR3 is TGTGCCACCAGCAGAGATCCAATCTACGAGCAGTACTTC.

This chain uses TRBV7-9 with TRBJ1-1, with 7 bases lining up with TRBD1. J gave up 1 base and V 3 bases, and 5 bases lay outside the gene matches. The germline V gene has CDR1 SEHNR and CDR2 FQNEAQ (reference sequence). The CDR3 covers 15 residues. The CDR3 nucleotides read TGTGCCAGCAGCTTTATCGGGACAGCGAACACTGAAGCTTTCTTT. It translates to CASSFIGTANTEAFF.

The chain combines TRBV14 with TRBJ2-1, with 7 positions matching TRBD2. V lost 1 base and J lost 4; bases outside the gene matches: 4. CDR3 length: 15 amino acids. CDR1 is SGHDN and CDR2 is FVKESK in the germline V gene. CDR3 loop: CASSQGGGVYNEQFF. The CDR3, as DNA: TGTGCCAGCAGCCAAGGGGGGGGAGTATACAATGAGCAGTTCTTC.

The chain carries TRBV6-6 and TRBJ2-7; 7 positions match TRBD1. CDR3 length: 11 residues. The germline V gene encodes CDR1 MNHNY and CDR2 SVGAGI (reference sequence). J was trimmed by 6 bases and V by 6 bases; bases with no gene match: 2. The CDR3 DNA reads TGTGCCAGCAGCGACAGGGCCGAGCAGTACTTC. Translated: CASSDRAEQYF.

The rearrangement links TRBV9 to TRBJ1-1, with D possibly TRBD1 on 6 matching bases. The length of the CDR3 is 13 residues. The germline gives CDR1 SGDLS, CDR2 YYNGEE. The V and J ends lost 5 bases and 10 bases respectively, with 18 bases between them. This CDR3 reads CASSAGVGVGAFF. CDR3 nucleotides: TGTGCCAGCAGTGCAGGGGTGGGGGTTGGAGCTTTCTTT.